This T cell receptor (beta chain) was obtained from a study of Graves' ophthalmopathy and Graves' hyperthyroidism. Study findings and constraints: Blood shared most expanded thyroid clonotypes above 0.001 frequency.

Comments on this clonotype: The antigen is undetermined.

RNA transcripts were the source from which TCR beta CDR3 regions were amplified. Scientists carried out first-round RT-PCR using HTBI primers and then a second-round multiplex PCR. A single record per CDR3 protein comes from TCRdb applying MiXCR to the multiplex PCR reads. There are 400,000 to 500,000 distinct CDR3 sequences in the sample; about 21% occur only once, and more than 2.5% lies in the top ten. Germline V gene lookup returns CDR1 MNHEY and CDR2 SVGAGI. This CDR3 region has 17 residues. V was clipped by 1 base and J by 1 base, with 13 bases between them. Additional autoimmune diseases, uncontrolled infections, pregnancy or lactation disqualified patients. It was on clinical symptoms, serum thyroxine, TRAb, thyroid ultrasound and orbital computed tomography that diagnosis relied. Sampling approximately 11 ml of fresh peripheral blood provided the PBMCs.

The rearrangement joins TRBV6-5 to TRBJ2-2; a possible D gene is TRBD1 (6 bases). The sequence derives from a woman aged 18-29 years with stable Graves' hyperthyroidism. The sequencing sample was made of peripheral blood. The CDR3 sequence is CASSYLPGTLNTGELFF. The CDR3 bases are TGTGCCAGCAGTTACTTGCCGGGGACACTGAACACCGGGGAGCTGTTTTTT.